This T cell receptor beta chain comes out of a study of T cell repertoires in cytomegalovirus infection. Study-level background: An indication of both CMV infection and matching HLA type came from public TCR beta signatures. Study-level results: Carriers of CMV plus the relevant HLA were identified by cumulative public TCR beta family frequency. The ex vivo response showed dominance by HLA-C-restricted CMV-specific TCR beta clonotypes.

Each CDR3 protein is one row after TCRdb ran MiXCR on the reads. Of more than 200,000 distinct CDR3 sequences listed, roughly 9.1% are singletons. V lost 3 bases and J 8 bases, leaving 13 bases between the germline ends. The CDR3 length is 13 residues. This clonotype occurred many times. No antigen is known for it. The source of this sequence is a human donor in good health (CMV status not recorded). Some clones in this sample may be carry-over from other donors' samples. What was sequenced was PBMCs. The J gene is TRBJ1-1, the V gene TRBV12-3 or TRBV12-4, with D uncertain. The CDR3 is CASSFRVDFEAFF. CDR3 sequence (DNA): TGTGCCAGCAGTTTTCGTGTGGACTTCGAAGCTTTCTTT.